A selection of T cell receptor beta chains follows, all from one sample in a study of circulating tumor DNA in untreated peripheral T-cell lymphoma. Repertoires were generated with immunoSEQ multiplex PCR, while TCRdb's copy carries only in-frame clones and drops some. The sample lists about 2,400 clones, roughly four fifths occurring once. The source material was tumor tissue. These receptors were taken from a human donor with peripheral T-cell lymphoma. Both conserved end residues are part of each CDR3. The D gene is left open where the match is weak. Rows may omit the clone size; those that give it use once, few, many or a size class.

TRBD1 | TRBJ2-1 | TRBV6-4 | 15 | - | TGTGCCAGCAGTACCCCGGGGACAGGAGACAATGAGCAGTTCTTC | CASSTPGTGDNEQFF
TRBD2 | TRBJ2-2 | TRBV7-6 | 17 | - | TGTGCCAGCAGCTTATTCAAGCGGGGGGCTAACACCGGGGAGCTGTTTTTT | CASSLFKRGANTGELFF
- | TRBJ1-5 | TRBV28 | 15 | - | TGTGCCAGCAGTTACCCCACGGAGGGCAATCAGCTCCAGCATTTT | CASSYPTEGNQLQHF
- | TRBJ2-5 | TRBV18 | 12 | few | TGTGCCAGCTCACCGAAACAAGAGACCCAGTACTTC | CASSPKQETQYF
- | TRBJ2-3 | TRBV5-1 | 14 | - | TGCGCCAGCAGCTTCCAATTGAGCACAGATACGCAGTATTTT | CASSFQLSTDTQYF
- | TRBJ1-2 | TRBV28 | 13 | - | TGTGCCAGCAGTTTATTGGGGGCGAGGGGCTACACCTTC | CASSLLGARGYTF
- | TRBJ2-1 | TRBV6-8 | 12 | - | TGTGCCAGCAGCCCCTCGGGGGATGAGCAGTTCTTC | CASSPSGDEQFF
TRBD1 | TRBJ2-3 | TRBV7-7 | 16 | - | TGTGCCAGCAGCCGTATCCGGGACAGGAGCACAGATACGCAGTATTTT | CASSRIRDRSTDTQYF
TRBD1 | TRBJ1-4 | TRBV5-1 | 15 | - | TGCGCCAGCAGCTTACGAACAGGGGGCTTTGAAAAACTGTTTTTT | CASSLRTGGFEKLFF
- | TRBJ2-3 | TRBV30 | 13 | - | TGTGCCTGGAGCGGGGGGCAATCAGATACGCAGTATTTT | CAWSGGQSDTQYF
- | TRBJ1-5 | TRBV10-2 | 15 | - | TGCGCCAGCAGCGAAAGGGGGGGCTTCAATCAGCCCCAGCATTTT | CASSERGGFNQPQHF
TRBD2 | TRBJ2-1 | TRBV6-8 | 15 | - | TGTGCCAGCAGTGACTCGACTAGCGGGAGCAATGAGCAGTTCTTC | CASSDSTSGSNEQFF
TRBD2 | TRBJ2-2 | TRBV11-3 | 15 | - | TGTGCCAGCAGTCCGCGGGAGAGGGCCACCGGGGAGCTGTTTTTT | CASSPRERATGELFF
TRBD2 | TRBJ2-5 | TRBV11-3 | 18 | - | TGTGCCAGCAGCTTACAGCTAGCGGGGGGGACCTCCCAAGAGACCCAGTACTTC | CASSLQLAGGTSQETQYF
- | TRBJ2-3 | TRBV11-3 | 14 | - | TGTGCCAGCAGCCTCCGAGCGGGTCAAGATACGCAGTATTTT | CASSLRAGQDTQYF
- | TRBJ1-3 | TRBV19 | 16 | few | TGTGCCAGTAGCACCGGGACGTCGATATCGGGAAACACCATATATTTT | CASSTGTSISGNTIYF
- | TRBJ1-1 | TRBV18 | 15 | - | TGTGCCAGCTCACCTTTAGGGGGGTGGGGCACTGAAGCTTTCTTT | CASSPLGGWGTEAFF
- | TRBJ2-5 | TRBV28 | 16 | - | TGTGCCAGCAGTTTCCGCCTCCGACAATACCAAGAGACCCAGTACTTC | CASSFRLRQYQETQYF
- | TRBJ2-7 | TRBV30 | 11 | - | TGTGCCTGGAGCCAAGACTACGAGCAGTACTTC | CAWSQDYEQYF
- | TRBJ1-5 | TRBV15 | 16 | - | TGTGCCACCAGCAGAGAATCTTCCAGGGGCCCTCAGCCCCAGCATTTT | CATSRESSRGPQPQHF
- | TRBJ2-7 | TRBV11-3 | 14 | - | TGTGCCAGCAGCTTAAGACAGGCAGGCGACGAGCAGTACTTC | CASSLRQAGDEQYF
- | TRBJ2-4 | TRBV19 | 14 | - | TGTGCCAGTAGTTCGGGACTGGGGATAAACATTCAGTACTTC | CASSSGLGINIQYF
TRBD1 | TRBJ1-1 | TRBV10-3 | 13 | - | TGTGCCAGCAGTGAGGGGGCGAACACTGAAGCTTTCTTT | CASSEGANTEAFF
TRBD2 | TRBJ2-3 | TRBV4-2 | 21 | - | TGTGCCAGCAGCCAAGAGGTCTTTGGAGCGGGGGGGTTAACGGGCACAGATACGCAGTATTTT | CASSQEVFGAGGLTGTDTQYF
- | TRBJ2-7 | TRBV15 | 15 | - | TGTGCCACCAGCAGAGATTCAGGTGTTGGGTACGAGCAGTACTTC | CATSRDSGVGYEQYF
TRBD2 | TRBJ2-5 | TRBV28 | 14 | - | TGTGCCAGCAGTTTAAGGGACGGGGGGGTGACCCAGTACTTC | CASSLRDGGVTQYF
- | TRBJ2-7 | TRBV19 | 16 | - | TGTGCCAGTAGTGCCCAAGCAACCAGGCCATGGTACGAGCAGTACTTC | CASSAQATRPWYEQYF
- | TRBJ1-5 | TRBV30 | 13 | - | TGTGCCTGGAGTTCCAGGGGAGTGCAGCCCCAGCATTTT | CAWSSRGVQPQHF
TRBD2 | TRBJ2-4 | TRBV7-6 | 14 | - | TGTGCCAGCAGCGTAGGACTAGCGGGAGGGAATCAGTACTTC | CASSVGLAGGNQYF
TRBD1 | TRBJ2-7 | TRBV6-8 | 14 | - | TGTGCCAGCAGCCCCGGACAGGGAGGTTGGGAGCAGTACTTC | CASSPGQGGWEQYF
- | TRBJ1-1 | TRBV30 | 14 | - | TGTGCCTGGAGGGCCGACTGGGGAGGCACTGAAGCTTTCTTT | CAWRADWGGTEAFF
TRBD2 | TRBJ2-3 | TRBV11-1 | 15 | - | TGTGCCAGCAGCCAGCGGGAGGTTAGCACAGATACGCAGTATTTT | CASSQREVSTDTQYF
TRBD2 | TRBJ2-1 | TRBV30 | 13 | - | TGTGCCTGGACTAGCGGGAGGGGCCATGAGCAGTTCTTC | CAWTSGRGHEQFF
TRBD2 | TRBJ2-7 | TRBV5-1 | 14 | - | TGCGCCAGCAGCATAGCGGGAGGGAAGTACGAGCAGTACTTC | CASSIAGGKYEQYF
- | TRBJ2-3 | TRBV6-8 | 15 | - | TGTGCCAGCAGTTACCTAGGACTCCCCACAGATACGCAGTATTTT | CASSYLGLPTDTQYF
- | TRBJ2-5 | TRBV6-8 | 12 | - | TGTGCCAGCGGTCCGGGCCAAGAGACCCAGTACTTC | CASGPGQETQYF
- | TRBJ2-7 | TRBV19 | 16 | - | TGTGCCAGTAGTATAGATCCCGGACAGGACTACTACGAGCAGTACTTC | CASSIDPGQDYYEQYF
- | TRBJ2-7 | TRBV30 | 11 | - | TGTGCCTGGGGTCAGGGGCTCGAGCAGTACTTC | CAWGQGLEQYF
- | TRBJ2-3 | TRBV6-7 | 14 | - | TGTGCCAGCAGTTACCACGCAGGGTCGCATACGCAGTATTTT | CASSYHAGSHTQYF
- | TRBJ2-7 | TRBV28 | 12 | - | TGTGCCAGCAGTTTAACGAAAGGGGGGCAGTACTTC | CASSLTKGGQYF
TRBD1 | TRBJ1-1 | TRBV23-1 | 13 | - | TGCGCCAGCAGCCCGGGACAGGACACTGAAGCTTTCTTT | CASSPGQDTEAFF
TRBD1 | TRBJ1-3 | TRBV5-1 | 16 | - | TGCGCCAGCAGCCAAGGCGTAGGGACAGCTGGAAACACCATATATTTT | CASSQGVGTAGNTIYF
TRBD1 | TRBJ2-3 | TRBV6-8 | 14 | - | TGTGCCAATCAGGGACAGGCAGGCACAGATACGCAGTATTTT | CANQGQAGTDTQYF
TRBD2 | TRBJ2-1 | TRBV28 | 15 | - | TGTGCCAGCAAACATATACTAGCGGAAGGGGATGAGCAGTTCTTC | CASKHILAEGDEQFF
- | TRBJ2-3 | TRBV6-8 | 15 | few | TGTGCCAGCAGTTTTCGACGGATCCGGGAAGATACGCAGTATTTT | CASSFRRIREDTQYF
- | TRBJ1-2 | TRBV11-3 | 15 | - | TGTGCCAGCAGCCGCCTCTCGGGCGCTAACTATGGCTACACCTTC | CASSRLSGANYGYTF
TRBD1 | TRBJ2-2 | TRBV10-3 | 15 | - | TGTGCCATCAACTCCCGGGACAGAAACACCGGGGAGCTGTTTTTT | CAINSRDRNTGELFF